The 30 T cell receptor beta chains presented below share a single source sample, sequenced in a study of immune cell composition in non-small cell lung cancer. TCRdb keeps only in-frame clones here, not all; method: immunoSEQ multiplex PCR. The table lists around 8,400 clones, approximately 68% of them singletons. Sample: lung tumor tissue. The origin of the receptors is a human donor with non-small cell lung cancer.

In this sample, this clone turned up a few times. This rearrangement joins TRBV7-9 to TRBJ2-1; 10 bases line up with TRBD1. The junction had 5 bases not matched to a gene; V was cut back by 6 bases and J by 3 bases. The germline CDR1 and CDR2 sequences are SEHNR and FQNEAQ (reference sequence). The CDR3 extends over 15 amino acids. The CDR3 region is CASRHGQGDYNEQFF. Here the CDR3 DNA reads TGTGCCAGCAGACATGGACAGGGGGACTACAATGAGCAGTTCTTC. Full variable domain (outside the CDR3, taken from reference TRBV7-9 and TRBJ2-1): DTGVSQNPRHKITKRGQNVTFRCDPISEHNRLYWYRQTLGQGPEFLTYFQNEAQLEKSRLLSDRFSAERPKGSFSTLEIQRTEQGDSAMYLCASRHGQGDYNEQFFGPGTRLTVL.

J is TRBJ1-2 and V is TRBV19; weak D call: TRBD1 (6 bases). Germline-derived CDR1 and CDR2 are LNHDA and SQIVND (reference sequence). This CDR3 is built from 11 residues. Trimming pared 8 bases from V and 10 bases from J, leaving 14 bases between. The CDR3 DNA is TGTGCCAGTGCCCGGGACAACGTCTACACCTTC. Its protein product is CASARDNVYTF.

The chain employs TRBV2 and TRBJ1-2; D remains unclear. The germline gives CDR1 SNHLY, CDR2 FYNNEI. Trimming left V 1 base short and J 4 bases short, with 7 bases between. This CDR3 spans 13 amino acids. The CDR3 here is CASSEGEGYGYTF. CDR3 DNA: TGTGCCAGCAGTGAAGGGGAGGGCTATGGCTACACCTTC.

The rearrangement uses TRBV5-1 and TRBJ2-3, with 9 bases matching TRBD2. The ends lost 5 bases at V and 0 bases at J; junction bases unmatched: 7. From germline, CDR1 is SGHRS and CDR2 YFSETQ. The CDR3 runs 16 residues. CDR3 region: CASRGLAGFSTDTQYF. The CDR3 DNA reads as TGCGCCAGCAGAGGCCTAGCGGGATTTAGCACAGATACGCAGTATTTT.

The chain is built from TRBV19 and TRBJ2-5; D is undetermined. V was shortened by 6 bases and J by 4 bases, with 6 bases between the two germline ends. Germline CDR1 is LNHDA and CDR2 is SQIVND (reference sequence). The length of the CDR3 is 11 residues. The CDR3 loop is CASSAGETQYF. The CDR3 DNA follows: TGTGCCAGTAGCGCAGGAGAGACCCAGTACTTC.

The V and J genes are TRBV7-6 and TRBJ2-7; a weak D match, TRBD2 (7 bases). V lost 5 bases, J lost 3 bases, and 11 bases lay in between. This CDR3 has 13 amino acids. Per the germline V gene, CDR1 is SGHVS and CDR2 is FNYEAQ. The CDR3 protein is CASSPRGGYEQYF. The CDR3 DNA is TGTGCCAGCAGCCCGAGGGGGGGCTACGAGCAGTACTTC.

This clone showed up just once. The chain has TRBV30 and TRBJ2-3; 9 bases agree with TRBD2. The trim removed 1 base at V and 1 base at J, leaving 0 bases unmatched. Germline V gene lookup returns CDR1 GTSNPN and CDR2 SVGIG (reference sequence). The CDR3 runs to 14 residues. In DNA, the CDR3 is TGTGCCTGGAGTGGGACTAGCGGCACAGATACGCAGTATTTT. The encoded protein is CAWSGTSGTDTQYF.

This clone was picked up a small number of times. CDR3 amino acids: CASSSSYNSPLHF. The CDR3 nucleotides read TGTGCCAGCAGTAGCTCCTATAATTCACCCCTCCACTTT. The chain combines TRBV5-5 with TRBJ1-6; no definite D call. The CDR3 consists of 13 residues. Germline-derived CDR1 and CDR2 are SGHKS and YYEKEE (reference sequence). Deletions cut 5 bases from V and 0 bases from J, with 3 bases between.

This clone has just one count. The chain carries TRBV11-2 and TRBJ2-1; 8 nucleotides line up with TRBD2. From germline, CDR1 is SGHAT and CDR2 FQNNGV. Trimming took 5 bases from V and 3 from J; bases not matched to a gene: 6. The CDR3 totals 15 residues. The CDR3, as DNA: TGTGCCAGCAGCCCTAAGCGGGAGAACTACAATGAGCAGTTCTTC. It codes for CASSPKRENYNEQFF.

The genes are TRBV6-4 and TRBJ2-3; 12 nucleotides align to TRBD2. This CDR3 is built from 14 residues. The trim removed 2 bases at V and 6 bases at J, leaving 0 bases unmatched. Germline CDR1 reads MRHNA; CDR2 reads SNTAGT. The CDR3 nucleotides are TGTGCCAGCAGTGACACTAGCGGGGGGGATACGCAGTATTTT. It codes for CASSDTSGGDTQYF.

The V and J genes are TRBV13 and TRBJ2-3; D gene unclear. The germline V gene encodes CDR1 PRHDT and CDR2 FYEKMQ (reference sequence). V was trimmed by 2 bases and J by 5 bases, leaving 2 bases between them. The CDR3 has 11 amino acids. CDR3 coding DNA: TGTGCCAGCAGCTTACGAGATACGCAGTATTTT. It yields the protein CASSLRDTQYF.

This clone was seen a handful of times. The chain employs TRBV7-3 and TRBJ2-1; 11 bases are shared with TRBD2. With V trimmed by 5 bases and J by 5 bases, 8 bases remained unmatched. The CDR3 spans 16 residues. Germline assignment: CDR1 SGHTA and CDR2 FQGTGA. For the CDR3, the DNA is TGTGCCAGCAGCCCCACCGGGACTAGCGGACACAATGAGCAGTTCTTC. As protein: CASSPTGTSGHNEQFF.

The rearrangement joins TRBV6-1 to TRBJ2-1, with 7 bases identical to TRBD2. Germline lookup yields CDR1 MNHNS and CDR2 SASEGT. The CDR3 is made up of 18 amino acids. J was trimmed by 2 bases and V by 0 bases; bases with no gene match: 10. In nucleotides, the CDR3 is TGTGCCAGCAGTGAAGCTGGGGGAGGGAGTTGGGCCTACAATGAGCAGTTCTTC. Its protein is CASSEAGGGSWAYNEQFF.

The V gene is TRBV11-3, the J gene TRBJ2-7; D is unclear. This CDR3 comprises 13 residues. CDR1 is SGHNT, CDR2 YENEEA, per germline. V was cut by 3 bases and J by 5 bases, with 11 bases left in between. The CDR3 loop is CASSLSASDEQYF. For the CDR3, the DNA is TGTGCCAGCAGCTTGAGTGCGAGCGACGAGCAGTACTTC.

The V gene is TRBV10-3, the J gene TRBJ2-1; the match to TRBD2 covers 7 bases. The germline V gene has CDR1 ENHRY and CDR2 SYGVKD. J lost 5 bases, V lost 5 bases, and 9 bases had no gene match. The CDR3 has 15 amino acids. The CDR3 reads CAISRPGGSNNEQFF. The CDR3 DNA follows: TGTGCCATCAGTCGCCCGGGGGGATCCAACAATGAGCAGTTCTTC.

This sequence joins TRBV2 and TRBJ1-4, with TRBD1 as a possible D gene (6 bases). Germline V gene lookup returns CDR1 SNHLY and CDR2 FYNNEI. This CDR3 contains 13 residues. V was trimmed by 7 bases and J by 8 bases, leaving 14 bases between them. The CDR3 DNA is TGTGCCAGCAACAGGGTATTAAGGGAAAAACTGTTTTTT. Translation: CASNRVLREKLFF.

The CDR3 spells CASSLDSSGANVLTF. CDR3 nucleotide sequence: TGCGCCAGCAGCTTGGACAGCTCTGGGGCCAACGTCCTGACTTTC. This chain uses TRBV5-1 with TRBJ2-6; D not certain. The ends were cut back, 0 bases at V and 0 bases at J, with 4 bases in the middle. The CDR3 runs 15 residues. Germline-derived CDR1 and CDR2 are SGHRS and YFSETQ.

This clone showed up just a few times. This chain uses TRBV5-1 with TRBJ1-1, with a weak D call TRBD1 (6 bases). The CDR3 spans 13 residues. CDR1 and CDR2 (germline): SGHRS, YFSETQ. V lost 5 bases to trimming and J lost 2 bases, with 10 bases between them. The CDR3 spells CASRRTDNTEAFF. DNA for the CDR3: TGCGCCAGCAGACGGACAGATAACACTGAAGCTTTCTTT.

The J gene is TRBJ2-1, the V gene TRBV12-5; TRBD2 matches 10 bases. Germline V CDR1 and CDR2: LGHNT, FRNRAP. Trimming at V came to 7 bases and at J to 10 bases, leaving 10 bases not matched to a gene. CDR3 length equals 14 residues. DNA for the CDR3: TGTGCTAGTGCCCTAGGACTAGCGGAACGAGAGCAGTTCTTC. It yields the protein CASALGLAEREQFF.

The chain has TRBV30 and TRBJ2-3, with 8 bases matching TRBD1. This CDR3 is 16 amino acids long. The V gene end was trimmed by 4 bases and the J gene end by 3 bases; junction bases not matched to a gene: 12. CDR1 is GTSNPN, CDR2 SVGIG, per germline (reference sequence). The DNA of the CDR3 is TGTGCCTGGAACCCTACAGGGGGTCCCTGGACAGATACGCAGTATTTT. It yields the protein CAWNPTGGPWTDTQYF. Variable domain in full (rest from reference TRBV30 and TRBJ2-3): SQTIHQWPATLVQPVGSPLSLECTVEGTSNPNLYWYRQAAGRGLQLLFYSVGIGQISSEVPQNLSASRPQDRQFILSSKKLLLSDSGFYLCAWNPTGGPWTDTQYFGPGTRLTVL.

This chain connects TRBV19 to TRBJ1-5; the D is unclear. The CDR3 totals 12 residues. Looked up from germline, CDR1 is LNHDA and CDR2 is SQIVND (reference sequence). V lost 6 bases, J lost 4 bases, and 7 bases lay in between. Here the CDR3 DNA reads TGTGCCAGTAGAGAGGGAAATCAGCCCCAGCATTTT. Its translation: CASREGNQPQHF.

The CDR3 DNA is TGTGCCAGCAGCTTGGGACAAGCTAACTATGGCTACACCTTC. Its protein is CASSLGQANYGYTF. The chain is built from TRBV11-1 and TRBJ1-2; possibly TRBD1 for D (6 bases). In germline, CDR1 is SGHAT, CDR2 FQDESV (reference sequence). The CDR3 is made up of 14 amino acids. Trimming stripped 3 bases from V and 0 bases from J, with 8 bases between.

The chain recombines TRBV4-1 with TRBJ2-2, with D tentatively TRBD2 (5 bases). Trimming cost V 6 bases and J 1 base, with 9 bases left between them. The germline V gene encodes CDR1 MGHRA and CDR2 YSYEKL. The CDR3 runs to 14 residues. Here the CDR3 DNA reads TGCGCCAGCAGACCAGAGGGGAACACCGGGGAGCTGTTTTTT. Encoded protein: CASRPEGNTGELFF.

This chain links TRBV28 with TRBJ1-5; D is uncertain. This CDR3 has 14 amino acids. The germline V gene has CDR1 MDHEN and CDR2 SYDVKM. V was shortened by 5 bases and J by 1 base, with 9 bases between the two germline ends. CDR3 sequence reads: CASSPYASNQPQHF. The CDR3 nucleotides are TGTGCCAGCAGTCCGTATGCGAGCAATCAGCCCCAGCATTTT. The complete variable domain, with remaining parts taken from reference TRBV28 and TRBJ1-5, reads DVKVTQSSRYLVKRTGEKVFLECVQDMDHENMFWYRQDPGLGLRLIYFSYDVKMKEKGDIPEGYSVSREKKERFSLILESASTNQTSMYLCASSPYASNQPQHFGDGTRLSIL.

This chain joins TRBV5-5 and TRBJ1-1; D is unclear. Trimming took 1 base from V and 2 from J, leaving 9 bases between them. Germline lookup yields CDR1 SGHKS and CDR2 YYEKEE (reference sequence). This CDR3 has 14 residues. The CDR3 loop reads CASSLLAGNTEAFF. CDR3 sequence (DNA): TGTGCCAGCAGCTTGTTGGCAGGCAACACTGAAGCTTTCTTT.

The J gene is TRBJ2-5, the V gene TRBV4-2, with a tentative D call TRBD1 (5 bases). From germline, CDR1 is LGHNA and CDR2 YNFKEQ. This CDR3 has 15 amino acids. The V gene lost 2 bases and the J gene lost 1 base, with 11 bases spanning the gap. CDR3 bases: TGTGCCAGCAGCCAAAGGGGCGCGCCCCAAGAGACCCAGTACTTC. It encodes CASSQRGAPQETQYF.

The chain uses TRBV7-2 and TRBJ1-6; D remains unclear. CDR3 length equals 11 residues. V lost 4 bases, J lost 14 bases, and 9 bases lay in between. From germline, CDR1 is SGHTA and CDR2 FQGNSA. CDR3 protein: CASSSGGALHF. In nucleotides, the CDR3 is TGTGCCAGCAGCTCTGGTGGAGCCCTCCACTTT.

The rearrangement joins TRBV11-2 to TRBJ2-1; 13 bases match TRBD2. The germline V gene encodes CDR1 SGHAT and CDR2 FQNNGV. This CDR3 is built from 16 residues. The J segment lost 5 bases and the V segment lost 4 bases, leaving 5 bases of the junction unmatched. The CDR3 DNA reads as TGTGCCAGCAGCTCAGGGACTAGCGGGGCGAACAATGAGCAGTTCTTC. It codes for CASSSGTSGANNEQFF.

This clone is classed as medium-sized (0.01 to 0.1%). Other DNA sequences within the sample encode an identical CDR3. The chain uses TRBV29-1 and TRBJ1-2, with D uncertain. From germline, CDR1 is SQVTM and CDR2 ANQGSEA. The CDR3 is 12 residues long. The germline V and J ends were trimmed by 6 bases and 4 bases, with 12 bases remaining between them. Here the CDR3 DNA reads TGCAGCGTAGTAACTCCTCCCTATGGCTACACCTTC. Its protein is CSVVTPPYGYTF. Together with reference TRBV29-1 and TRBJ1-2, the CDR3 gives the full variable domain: SAVISQKPSRDICQRGTSLTIQCQVDSQVTMMFWYRQQPGQSLTLIATANQGSEATYESGFVIDKFPISRPNLTFSTLTVSNMSPEDSSIYLCSVVTPPYGYTFGSGTRLTVV.

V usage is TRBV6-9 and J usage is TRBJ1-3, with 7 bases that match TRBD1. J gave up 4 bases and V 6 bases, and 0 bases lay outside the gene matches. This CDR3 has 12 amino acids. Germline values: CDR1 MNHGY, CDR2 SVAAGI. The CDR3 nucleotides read TGTGCCAGCAGGGGACAGGGAAACACCATATATTTT. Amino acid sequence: CASRGQGNTIYF.